These 5 T cell receptor beta chains originate from one sample sequenced in a study of vaccination effects on CD4 cells after COVID-19. Method: immunoSEQ multiplex PCR; TCRdb's copy keeps in-frame clones and lacks some. The sample lists roughly 25,000 clones, 60% to 80% seen once, with about a fifth in the top ten. Antigens of these TCRs are unknown. Antigen-specific CD4+ T cell clonotypes were called by their expansion after viral peptide-pool culture in ViraFEST. It was after around eleven days of culture that CD4+ T cells were isolated. This person caught SARS-CoV-2 sometime from March to December 2020, and PCR testing confirmed the infection. Sample: CD4+ T cells from PBMCs cultured with HCoV-NL63 spike peptides, taken before COVID-19 vaccination. The receptor source for this set is a human donor who had a prior SARS-CoV-2 infection.

The gene calls are TRBV30 and TRBJ2-2; possibly TRBD2 for D (5 bases). V was clipped by 6 bases and J by 1 base, with 15 bases between them. CDR1 is GTSNPN, CDR2 SVGIG, per germline (reference sequence). The CDR3 extends over 15 amino acids. This CDR3 is CACRPGSKNTGELFF. CDR3 DNA sequence: TGTGCCTGTCGACCGGGGTCTAAGAACACCGGGGAGCTGTTTTTT.

The chain employs TRBV5-5 and TRBJ2-5; 14 bases align to TRBD2. CDR1 and CDR2 from the germline V gene are SGHKS and YYEKEE (reference sequence). V lost 4 bases, J lost 4 bases, and 6 bases stayed unmatched. This CDR3 contains 16 residues. DNA of the CDR3: TGTGCCAGCAGCCTAGGACTAGCGGGAGGTTCAGAGACCCAGTACTTC. Amino acid sequence: CASSLGLAGGSETQYF.

The chain has TRBV5-1 and TRBJ2-6, with a tentative D call TRBD1 (5 bases). The V gene lost 4 bases and the J gene lost 4 bases, with 12 bases spanning the gap. The CDR3 spans 15 residues. Looked up from germline, CDR1 is SGHRS and CDR2 is YFSETQ. CDR3 in amino acids: CASSDQGSGANVLTF. CDR3 sequence (DNA): TGCGCCAGCAGCGACCAGGGATCAGGGGCCAACGTCCTGACTTTC.

This clone was picked up one time. The gene calls are TRBV18 and TRBJ2-2; D is perhaps TRBD2 (5 bases). With 5 bases removed from V and 4 bases from J, the gap between germline ends came to 17 bases. Germline V gives CDR1 KGHSH, CDR2 LQKENI. The CDR3 is 16 amino acids. For the CDR3, the DNA is TGTGCCAGCTCAGGGGTGGAGGTAACCCTCACCGGGGAGCTGTTTTTT. Its protein is CASSGVEVTLTGELFF.

This clone is medium-sized by share. The chain combines TRBV9 with TRBJ2-1; 13 nucleotides agree with TRBD2. Trimming cost V 4 bases and J 5 bases; bases outside gene matches: 6. CDR1 and CDR2 from the germline V gene are SGDLS and YYNGEE. The CDR3 runs to 16 residues. CDR3 DNA sequence: TGTGCCAGCAGCCTTTTGGGACTAGCGGGGAACAATGAGCAGTTCTTC. Translation: CASSLLGLAGNNEQFF.